What follows is one TCR beta chain and its context. The antigen is unknown. Vbeta (60) and Jbeta (13) primers were used in the PCR. As handled by the study authors: An analysis that came later counted 77 million or so unique TCR beta chains, approximately 12 million shared. Some clones are missing from TCRdb's copy, which holds only in-frame ones; the method was immunoSEQ multiplex PCR. That table supplies the V and J calls and clone size; D and trimming were determined from the DNA. The table records 100,000 to 120,000 clones, around 88% of them present only once. The data stem from a study of cytomegalovirus exposure and HLA in healthy donors. For the study at large: In an earlier analysis, around 100 million unique TCR beta sequences were found from some 200 million T cells.

Study-wide results and limits: In vitro confirmation showed three CMV-associated chains to be CMV antigen specific.

The sample comprised PBMCs. The source is a man between 35 and 55 years old in good health and CMV-seronegative.

CDR3 sequence (DNA): TGTGCCAGTAGTATAGATCCCTCAACAGGGGGGGCTGAAGCTTTCTTT. Translation gives CASSIDPSTGGAEAFF. This rearrangement joins TRBV19 to TRBJ1-1, with 8 bases aligning to TRBD1. Germline V lookup: CDR1 LNHDA, CDR2 SQIVND (reference sequence). V gave up 0 bases and J gave up 6 bases; unmatched junction bases: 9. The CDR3 runs to 16 residues.